These 7 T cell receptor beta chains came from one sample sequenced in a study of shared clonotypes between healthy human individuals. It was CD45RO-negative cells, positively selected for CCR7, that made up naive CD8 cells, with terminally differentiated effector memory CD45RA+ cells excluded. Profiling relied on immunoSEQ multiplex PCR, and the TCRdb table lists in-frame clones only, not all of them. The repertoire has a few million clones, 90% to 95% of them found once; the top ten carry 1.5% to 2%. Material for sequencing was naive CD8+ T cells from PBMCs. These receptors were taken from a man younger than 35 in good health. Some clones in this sample may be carry-over from other donors' samples.

This clone was seen once. The chain uses TRBV7-9 and TRBJ2-5, with 8 positions matching TRBD2. V was pared by 0 bases and J by 5 bases, with 11 bases of the junction left unmatched. In germline, CDR1 is SEHNR, CDR2 FQNEAQ (reference sequence). There are 17 residues in the CDR3. CDR3: CASSLASAGGWWETQYF. The CDR3 DNA is TGTGCCAGCAGCTTAGCGTCGGCGGGAGGTTGGTGGGAGACCCAGTACTTC.

The V call is TRBV11-2, the J call TRBJ2-3, with D perhaps TRBD1 (6 bases). The CDR3 runs 14 residues. Trimming cost V 1 base and J 6 bases, with 11 bases left between them. Germline V gene data show CDR1 as SGHAT and CDR2 as FQNNGV. DNA for the CDR3: TGTGCCAGCAGCTTAGGGCAGGGGATCGATACGCAGTATTTT. This translates into CASSLGQGIDTQYF.

V usage is TRBV6-1 and J usage is TRBJ2-5, with 7 bases matching TRBD1. The CDR3 contains 15 residues. V shed 3 bases and J 1 base; nucleotides not matched to a gene: 5. Germline CDR1 is MNHNS and CDR2 is SASEGT. The CDR3 DNA sequence: TGTGCCAGCAGTGAGGGGACAGTCGCCCAAGAGACCCAGTACTTC. Translating gives CASSEGTVAQETQYF.

This clone occurred once. This chain joins TRBV7-2 and TRBJ2-6; maybe TRBD2 (5 bases). This CDR3 contains 16 residues. Germline V CDR1 and CDR2: SGHTA, FQGNSA. V lost 3 bases, J lost 1 base, and 10 bases lay in between. The CDR3: CASSFAGGSGANVLTF. The CDR3 DNA is TGTGCCAGCAGCTTCGCCGGAGGATCTGGGGCCAACGTCCTGACTTTC.

This chain connects TRBV4-2 to TRBJ2-7, with 7 bases that match TRBD2. The V gene's germline CDR1 is LGHNA and CDR2 YNFKEQ. V lost 0 bases, J lost 6 bases, and 8 bases stayed unmatched. The CDR3 extends over 15 amino acids. The CDR3, as DNA: TGTGCCAGCAGCCAAGATCGAGCGGGACCCGGCGAGCAGTACTTC. Its translation: CASSQDRAGPGEQYF.

J is TRBJ2-5 and V is TRBV28, with 8 bases matching TRBD2. The closer fit of TRBJ2-7 to the DNA end suggests the J call may be wrong. The CDR3 has 14 amino acids. Germline values: CDR1 MDHEN, CDR2 SYDVKM. This CDR3 is CASSLTGGSYEQYF. The CDR3 DNA is TGTGCCAGCAGTTTGACGGGAGGGTCCTACGAGCAGTACTTC.

The chain joins TRBV29-1 to TRBJ2-1, with a tentative D call TRBD2 (5 bases). Trimming took 7 bases from V and 2 from J, leaving 9 bases between them. The germline gives CDR1 SQVTM, CDR2 ANQGSEA. This CDR3 spans 12 amino acids. The CDR3 loop is CSGSGTYNEQFF. CDR3 nucleotides: TGCAGCGGGTCGGGAACCTACAATGAGCAGTTCTTC.